A single sample is the source of the 29 T cell receptor beta chains below, sequenced in a study of identical twins. TCRdb re-derived calls from the 5' RACE reads in MiXCR, one entry per CDR3 protein. The sample comprises 1.5 million or so distinct CDR3 sequences, less than 40% of which are singletons, and less than 0.35% rests with the top ten. Sequenced: cord blood. The receptors here all came from a newborn girl in good health.

This clonotype occurred a few times. The chain carries TRBV30 and TRBJ1-2; no clear D gene. Germline-derived CDR1 and CDR2 are GTSNPN and SVGIG (reference sequence). There are 14 residues in the CDR3. Trimming stripped 3 bases from V and 6 bases from J, with 17 bases between. CDR3 nucleotide sequence: TGTGCCTGGAGCTCGACCCAGACCCCCAATGGCTACACCTTC. It yields the protein CAWSSTQTPNGYTF. Full variable domain (outside the CDR3, taken from reference TRBV30 and TRBJ1-2): SQTIHQWPATLVQPVGSPLSLECTVEGTSNPNLYWYRQAAGRGLQLLFYSVGIGQISSEVPQNLSASRPQDRQFILSSKKLLLSDSGFYLCAWSSTQTPNGYTFGSGTRLTVV.

This rearrangement joins TRBV20-1 to TRBJ2-7; 10 nucleotides agree with TRBD2. The V and J ends lost 3 bases and 4 bases, in that order; junction bases with no gene match: 9. Germline V gene data show CDR1 as DFQATT and CDR2 as SNEGSKA (reference sequence). The CDR3 consists of 15 residues. This chain's CDR3 is CSASYPSGSRYEQYF. CDR3 in DNA: TGCAGTGCTAGTTATCCTAGCGGGAGTAGGTACGAGCAGTACTTC.

This clonotype was observed a few times. V gene TRBV7-8 combines with J gene TRBJ2-1; 9 nucleotides match TRBD1. Germline CDR1 reads SGHVS; CDR2 reads FQNEAQ. This CDR3 has 13 residues. The junction had 5 bases not matched to a gene; V was cut back by 8 bases and J by 6 bases. In nucleotides, the CDR3 is TGTGCCAGCGGGACAGGGTCTGTCAATGAGCAGTTCTTC. This gives the protein CASGTGSVNEQFF.

The chain joins TRBV7-2 to TRBJ1-1; 8 nucleotides line up with TRBD1. The CDR3 has 13 residues. Germline values: CDR1 SGHTA, CDR2 FQGNSA. V lost 5 bases, J lost 4 bases, and 3 bases stayed unmatched. The CDR3 DNA reads as TGTGCCAGCAGCCACAGGGGGGTCACTGAAGCTTTCTTT. Amino acid sequence: CASSHRGVTEAFF.

The chain is built from TRBV29-1 and TRBJ1-2; D gene ambiguous. Trimming shortened V by 3 bases and J by 8 bases, and 13 bases separated the two germline ends. Germline-derived CDR1 and CDR2 are SQVTM and ANQGSEA. The CDR3 is 12 residues long. CDR3 region: CSVDSGRVGYTF. CDR3 in DNA: TGCAGCGTTGATTCCGGCAGAGTGGGCTACACCTTC.

This clonotype has more than one count but fewer than ten. This chain uses TRBV29-1 with TRBJ2-6; no definite D call. V lost 5 bases and J 0 bases, leaving 5 bases between the germline ends. Germline V gene lookup returns CDR1 SQVTM and CDR2 ANQGSEA. The CDR3 runs 13 residues. The CDR3 is CSVLYSGANVLTF. CDR3 sequence (DNA): TGCAGCGTTCTTTACTCTGGGGCCAACGTCCTGACTTTC. Full variable domain (rest looked up from reference TRBV29-1 and TRBJ2-6): SAVISQKPSRDICQRGTSLTIQCQVDSQVTMMFWYRQQPGQSLTLIATANQGSEATYESGFVIDKFPISRPNLTFSTLTVSNMSPEDSSIYLCSVLYSGANVLTFGAGSRLTVL.

The rearrangement links TRBV4-2 to TRBJ2-1, with 10 bases that match TRBD1. Germline V CDR1 and CDR2: LGHNA, YNFKEQ. This CDR3 spans 15 amino acids. J was trimmed by 7 bases and V by 0 bases; bases with no gene match: 3. CDR3 bases: TGTGCCAGCAGCCAAGAGGACAGGGGGGGTAATGAGCAGTTCTTC. Translated, it gives CASSQEDRGGNEQFF.

This clonotype was picked up many times. The chain joins TRBV28 to TRBJ2-3, with D hard to call. V gave up 8 bases and J gave up 2 bases, with 14 bases separating them. The CDR3 sequence is 14 residues long. Germline CDR1 is MDHEN and CDR2 is SYDVKM. CDR3 in DNA: TGTGCCAGCGCCCAATTGGTGAACACAGATACGCAGTATTTT. As protein: CASAQLVNTDTQYF.

This clonotype showed up just a few times. The chain uses TRBV12-3 or TRBV12-4 and TRBJ2-3; D is perhaps TRBD1 (6 bases). Trimming pared 3 bases from V and 11 bases from J, leaving 12 bases between. CDR3 length equals 12 residues. The CDR3 DNA reads TGTGCCAGCAGTTTTTGGGGGCAAGGGCAGTATTTT. Translating gives CASSFWGQGQYF.

The rearrangement uses TRBV27 and TRBJ2-3; 10 bases line up with TRBD2. The trim removed 0 bases at V and 1 base at J, leaving 4 bases unmatched. Germline CDR1 reads MNHEY; CDR2 reads SMNVEV (reference sequence). The CDR3 has 17 amino acids. CDR3 DNA: TGTGCCAGCAGTTTATCGGGAGCGGGAGGGCGCACAGATACGCAGTATTTT. The encoded protein is CASSLSGAGGRTDTQYF.

The chain is built from TRBV20-1 and TRBJ2-6; D not resolved. CDR1 DFQATT and CDR2 SNEGSKA come from the germline V gene (reference sequence). This CDR3 spans 19 amino acids. V lost 0 bases, J lost 0 bases, and 18 bases lay in between. DNA of the CDR3: TGCAGTGCTAGAGATCCGGCTAGATTCCTCTTCTCTGGGGCCAACGTCCTGACTTTC. Amino acids: CSARDPARFLFSGANVLTF.

This clonotype was detected a few times. V and J are TRBV7-2 and TRBJ2-5, with D unresolved. The CDR3 is 15 residues long. Germline values: CDR1 SGHTA, CDR2 FQGNSA. The V end lost 2 bases, the J end lost 0 bases, and 10 bases lay between the germline ends. CDR3 nucleotides: TGTGCCAGCAGCTTATTTCGTGGGGACCAAGAGACCCAGTACTTC. This sequence encodes CASSLFRGDQETQYF.

CDR3 in DNA: TGTGCCAGCAGTTCCCCGGGACTAGCGGGGGGTACCTACAATGAGCAGTTCTTC. It encodes CASSSPGLAGGTYNEQFF. The chain links TRBV27 to TRBJ2-1; TRBD2 matches 15 bases. Germline V gene sequence: CDR1 MNHEY, CDR2 SMNVEV (reference sequence). The CDR3 has 18 amino acids. Losses at the gene ends were 4 bases for V and 2 bases for J; bases not matched to a gene: 6.

J is TRBJ2-7 and V is TRBV28; tentative D call: TRBD2 (5 bases). CDR3 length: 13 residues. In germline, CDR1 is MDHEN, CDR2 SYDVKM. V was trimmed by 4 bases and J by 7 bases, leaving 14 bases between them. The DNA for the CDR3 is TGTGCCAGCAGTTCGGACTGGAACAATGAGCAGTACTTC. The encoded protein is CASSSDWNNEQYF.

The chain uses TRBV20-1 and TRBJ2-7; 9 nucleotides align to TRBD1. Trimming cost V 0 bases and J 2 bases; bases outside gene matches: 5. Germline V gene sequence: CDR1 DFQATT, CDR2 SNEGSKA (reference sequence). This CDR3 is 15 amino acids long. CDR3 loop: CSARDRGTGTYEQYF. DNA of the CDR3: TGCAGTGCTAGAGATAGGGGGACAGGGACCTACGAGCAGTACTTC.

This chain joins TRBV28 and TRBJ1-2; TRBD1 agrees at 7 bases. The germline V gene has CDR1 MDHEN and CDR2 SYDVKM. This CDR3 spans 12 amino acids. The trim removed 10 bases at V and 7 bases at J, leaving 9 bases unmatched. This CDR3 reads CATLLQGSGYTF. The DNA of the CDR3 is TGTGCCACCTTACTACAGGGGTCTGGCTACACCTTC.

This clonotype was found many times. This chain connects TRBV28 to TRBJ2-3, with 9 bases identical to TRBD2. CDR3 length equals 15 residues. With V trimmed by 5 bases and J by 1 base, 4 bases remained unmatched. Germline lookup yields CDR1 MDHEN and CDR2 SYDVKM. The CDR3 spells CASSPSGIGTDTQYF. The CDR3 nucleotides read TGTGCCAGCAGTCCTAGCGGGATTGGCACAGATACGCAGTATTTT. The variable domain in full, completed from reference TRBV28 and TRBJ2-3, reads DVKVTQSSRYLVKRTGEKVFLECVQDMDHENMFWYRQDPGLGLRLIYFSYDVKMKEKGDIPEGYSVSREKKERFSLILESASTNQTSMYLCASSPSGIGTDTQYFGPGTRLTVL.

The rearrangement uses TRBV27 and TRBJ2-1; 7 nucleotides agree with TRBD1. This CDR3 spans 17 amino acids. CDR1 and CDR2 from the germline V gene are MNHEY and SMNVEV (reference sequence). After removal of 0 bases from V and 9 bases from J, the junction contained 14 bases not matched to a gene. In DNA form, the CDR3 reads TGTGCCAGCAGTTTATCGGTCTACGTGACAGGGTCGGGTGAGCAGTTCTTC. This sequence encodes CASSLSVYVTGSGEQFF.

This clonotype has more than one count but fewer than ten. The V gene is TRBV20-1, the J gene TRBJ2-1; TRBD2 aligns across 8 bases. The CDR3 runs to 14 residues. CDR1 is DFQATT, CDR2 SNEGSKA, per germline (reference sequence). The ends lost 7 bases at V and 5 bases at J; junction bases unmatched: 10. This chain's CDR3 is CSVRPGGPDNEQFF. In DNA, the CDR3 is TGCAGTGTCAGACCGGGAGGGCCAGACAATGAGCAGTTCTTC.

This clonotype was detected many times. The rearrangement joins TRBV29-1 to TRBJ1-2; 9 bases fit TRBD1. J lost 4 bases, V lost 8 bases, and 8 bases had no gene match. The length of the CDR3 is 13 residues. Germline CDR1 and CDR2: SQVTM and ANQGSEA. CDR3 sequence: CSFGTGTSYGYTF. The CDR3 region has the DNA TGCAGCTTTGGGACAGGGACGTCCTATGGCTACACCTTC.

This clonotype was seen more than once but under ten times. The chain uses TRBV7-2 and TRBJ1-2; 10 bases match TRBD1. The germline gives CDR1 SGHTA, CDR2 FQGNSA. The trim removed 3 bases at V and 4 bases at J, leaving 2 bases unmatched. This CDR3 region has 14 residues. The CDR3 spells CASSFGDRGYGYTF. The CDR3 DNA reads TGTGCCAGCAGCTTTGGGGACAGGGGCTATGGCTACACCTTC.

CDR3 in DNA: TGTGCCAGCAGTACCAGGGAGGGGCATTCACCCCTCCACTTT. This gives the protein CASSTREGHSPLHF. The chain has TRBV6-6 and TRBJ1-6, with a possible D match to TRBD1 (5 bases). CDR1 is MNHNY, CDR2 SVGAGI, per germline (reference sequence). The CDR3 spans 14 residues. V was cut by 5 bases and J by 8 bases, with 13 bases left in between.

The rearrangement joins TRBV12-3 or TRBV12-4 to TRBJ1-1, with 10 bases that match TRBD1. The CDR3 runs to 13 residues. J gave up 10 bases and V 6 bases, and 8 bases lay outside the gene matches. The CDR3 sequence is CASSSDRGRGAFF. The CDR3 nucleotides are TGTGCCAGCAGCTCGGACAGGGGGAGAGGAGCTTTCTTT.

CDR3 nucleotide sequence: TGCGCCAGCAGCCCTTCTCCGGGACGCCGCACAGATACGCAGTATTTT. It specifies CASSPSPGRRTDTQYF. V and J are TRBV5-1 and TRBJ2-3; D is perhaps TRBD1 or TRBD2 (5 bases each). Germline CDR1 is SGHRS and CDR2 is YFSETQ. V dropped 4 bases and J dropped 1 base, with 16 bases sitting between them. CDR3 length: 16 residues.

The table lists this clonotype with a few counts. The V and J genes are TRBV5-1 and TRBJ1-2; no reliable D call. V lost 6 bases to trimming and J lost 4 bases, with 13 bases between them. This CDR3 is built from 13 residues. Germline V gene sequence: CDR1 SGHRS, CDR2 YFSETQ. Here the CDR3 DNA reads TGCGCCAGCACCCTAGACCCGGCCTATGGCTACACCTTC. Residues: CASTLDPAYGYTF.

The chain uses TRBV6-1 and TRBJ2-2, with TRBD2 matching 9 bases. Germline CDR1 and CDR2: MNHNS and SASEGT. The length of the CDR3 is 16 residues. Trimming took 6 bases from V and 0 from J; bases not matched to a gene: 5. DNA of the CDR3: TGTGCCAGCAGGGGTATAGCGGGAGCGAACACCGGGGAGCTGTTTTTT. This sequence encodes CASRGIAGANTGELFF.

This clonotype has only a few counts. The rearrangement links TRBV12-3 or TRBV12-4 to TRBJ1-1; possibly TRBD1 for D (6 bases). CDR3 size: 14 residues. V was pared by 2 bases and J by 4 bases, with 11 bases between. CDR3 sequence (DNA): TGTGCCAGCAGTTTAAAGGGGGGGATCACTGAAGCTTTCTTT. It specifies CASSLKGGITEAFF.

The genes are TRBV7-2 and TRBJ2-2; TRBD1 agrees at 11 bases. CDR3 length: 14 amino acids. V shed 6 bases and J 10 bases; nucleotides not matched to a gene: 7. The V gene's germline CDR1 is SGHTA and CDR2 FQGNSA. As DNA, the CDR3 is TGTGCCAGCAGACGGACAGGGGGCGGGAAGGAGCTGTTTTTT. Translation gives CASRRTGGGKELFF.

Written as DNA, the CDR3 is TGTGCCAGCAGCTTAGGAAGGGGAAGGAACGAGCAGTACTTC. Its translation: CASSLGRGRNEQYF. The chain couples TRBV7-2 to TRBJ2-7; weak D call: TRBD1 (5 bases). The V end lost 1 base, the J end lost 5 bases, and 12 bases lay between the germline ends. The length of the CDR3 is 14 residues. Looked up from germline, CDR1 is SGHTA and CDR2 is FQGNSA.